The source of this T cell receptor (beta chain) is a study of technical replicates of blood from a handful of donors. The table came from immunoSEQ multiplex PCR; TCRdb's copy has only in-frame clones and leaves some out. The sample records 80,000 to 95,000 clones, approximately 97% being singletons. The CDR3 spans 15 residues. The germline gives CDR1 ENHRY, CDR2 SYGVKD. V gave up 6 bases and J gave up 4 bases; unmatched junction bases: 6. This TCR derives from a human donor in good health. Sequenced sample: T cells isolated from PBMCs. The chain recombines TRBV10-3 with TRBJ2-2, with TRBD1 matching over 9 bases. The CDR3, as DNA: TGTGCCATCAGGAACGGGACAGGGTCCACCGGGGAGCTGTTTTTT. This encodes CAIRNGTGSTGELFF.